This TCR beta chain stems from a study of cytomegalovirus exposure and HLA in healthy donors. The study's findings and limits: V- and J-gene trimming of TCR beta was linked (in a later analysis) to a missense DCLRE1C variant.

PCR was performed using 60 Vbeta and 13 Jbeta primers. Assay: immunoSEQ multiplex PCR; the TCRdb copy retains only in-frame clones and omits some. The table lists about 140,000 clones, roughly four fifths of them singletons. V was shortened by 1 base and J by 0 bases, with 11 bases between the two germline ends. Germline V lookup: CDR1 LNHDA, CDR2 SQIVND (reference sequence). The CDR3 totals 16 residues. Comments on this clone: Its specificity is unknown.

The chain carries TRBV19 and TRBJ2-3, with D perhaps TRBD2 (5 bases). The source material was PBMCs. This receptor was taken from a man aged 30 to 45 in good health and CMV-seropositive. In DNA, the CDR3 is TGTGCCAGTAGTATAGCGTCTGGACTTAGCACAGATACGCAGTATTTT. Its protein product is CASSIASGLSTDTQYF.